What follows are 4 T cell receptor beta chains derived from one specimen sequenced in a study of OX40 agonist ivuxolimab in advanced cancers. Generated by immunoSEQ multiplex PCR, the TCRdb table keeps only in-frame clones and is missing some. The sample shows some 74,000 clones, about 85% of them seen only once. The source was CD4+ or CD8+ T cells sorted from blood, collected in a trial of the OX40 agonist ivuxolimab. The source is an adult with an advanced solid tumor such as melanoma, head and neck, liver or kidney cancer.

This clone came up many times. The chain recombines TRBV7-9 with TRBJ2-1, with a possible D match to TRBD2 (5 bases). V was shortened by 6 bases and J by 2 bases, with 14 bases between the two germline ends. This CDR3 is 15 amino acids long. Per the germline V gene, CDR1 is SEHNR and CDR2 is FQNEAQ (reference sequence). The CDR3 reads CASSLLASPYNEQFF. The CDR3 DNA reads as TGTGCCAGCAGTCTCCTAGCTTCCCCCTACAATGAGCAGTTCTTC.

The chain carries TRBV6-4 and TRBJ1-2; 8 bases agree with TRBD1. The CDR3 runs to 13 residues. Germline V gives CDR1 MRHNA, CDR2 SNTAGT. The J segment lost 6 bases and the V segment lost 6 bases, leaving 6 bases of the junction unmatched. The CDR3 protein is CASRSDRDHGYTF. The CDR3 DNA reads as TGTGCCAGCAGATCGGACAGGGACCATGGCTACACCTTC.

This clone came up a few times. The sample holds other DNA sequences that translate to the same CDR3. J is TRBJ2-1 and V is TRBV27; D uncertain. Germline V gene sequence: CDR1 MNHEY, CDR2 SMNVEV (reference sequence). Trimming stripped 2 bases from V and 3 bases from J, with 5 bases between. CDR3 length: 13 residues. The DNA of the CDR3 is TGTGCCAGCAGTTTAGCCGGCTACAATGAGCAGTTCTTC. Its translation is CASSLAGYNEQFF.

The J gene is TRBJ1-5, the V gene TRBV6-5; D unclear. Trimming left V 6 bases short and J 11 bases short, with 14 bases between. This CDR3 is 12 amino acids long. The germline V gene encodes CDR1 MNHEY and CDR2 SVGAGI. The DNA for the CDR3 is TGTGCCAGCAGGGGCCAGCCGGGGTCCCAGCATTTT. Translated: CASRGQPGSQHF.